This T cell receptor (beta chain) was sequenced during a study of cytomegalovirus exposure and HLA in healthy donors. V shed 4 bases and J shed 7 bases, with 14 bases lying between them. Germline CDR1 is LNHDA and CDR2 is SQIVND (reference sequence). The CDR3 runs 14 residues. The PCR employed 60 Vbeta primers together with 13 Jbeta primers. TCRdb keeps only in-frame clones here, not all; method: immunoSEQ multiplex PCR. Of 100,000 to 150,000 clones in the sample, around 84% are singletons; the top ten hold less than 3.5%. The sequence was collected from a man aged 50-59 years in good health and CMV-seronegative. The source material was PBMCs. The J gene is TRBJ1-5, the V gene TRBV19; D remains ambiguous. The CDR3 nucleotides are TGTGCCAGTAGTACCCAGAGGGCAGTCCAGCCCCAGCATTTT. Its protein is CASSTQRAVQPQHF.